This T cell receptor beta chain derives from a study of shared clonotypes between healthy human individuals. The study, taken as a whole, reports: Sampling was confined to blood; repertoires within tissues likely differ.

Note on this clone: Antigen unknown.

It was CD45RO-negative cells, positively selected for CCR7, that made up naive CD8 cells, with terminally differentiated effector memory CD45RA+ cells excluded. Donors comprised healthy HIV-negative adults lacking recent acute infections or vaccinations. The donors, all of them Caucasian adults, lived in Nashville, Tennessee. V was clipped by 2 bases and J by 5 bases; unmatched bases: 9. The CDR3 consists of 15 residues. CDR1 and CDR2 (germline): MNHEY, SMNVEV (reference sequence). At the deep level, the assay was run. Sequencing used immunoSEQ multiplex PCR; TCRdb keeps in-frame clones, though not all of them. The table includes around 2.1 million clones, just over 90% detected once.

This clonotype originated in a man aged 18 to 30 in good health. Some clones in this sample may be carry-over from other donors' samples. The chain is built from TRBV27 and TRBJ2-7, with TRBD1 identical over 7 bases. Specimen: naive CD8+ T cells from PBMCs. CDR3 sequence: CASSLLAGGYDEQYF. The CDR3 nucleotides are TGTGCCAGCAGTTTACTAGCAGGGGGTTATGACGAGCAGTACTTC.